The clone carrying this T cell receptor (beta chain) was recorded only once. Germline V gene data show CDR1 as GTSNPN and CDR2 as SVGIG (reference sequence). The CDR3 covers 17 residues. J was trimmed by 0 bases and V by 0 bases; bases with no gene match: 7. Produced via immunoSEQ multiplex PCR; TCRdb's table is partial and in-frame only. The sample records 73,000 or so clones, more than 75% being singletons. The data belong to a study of control samples from healthy donors and cancer patients. The origin of this receptor is a woman between 50 and 59 years old in good health. Source material: blood. The rearrangement joins TRBV30 to TRBJ2-1, with 8 bases lining up with TRBD2. CDR3 in amino acids: CAWSVGSGSPSYNEQFF. CDR3 nucleotides: TGTGCCTGGAGTGTCGGAAGCGGGAGCCCCTCCTACAATGAGCAGTTCTTC.